The 20 T cell receptor beta chains listed next were all sequenced from one sample in a study of TIL therapy for anti-PD-1-resistant metastatic lung cancer. Time point of the sample: pre-treatment sample, taken before nivolumab and TIL therapy. Most excised metastases sampled were pleural nodules or supraclavicular lymph nodes. The libraries were made with immunoSEQ v3. Sequenced by immunoSEQ multiplex PCR; TCRdb stores in-frame clones only, minus some. The sample has around 100,000 clones, under 70% seen once. The sample was tumor tissue, taken at baseline. The receptors derive from a person aged 25-79 years with non-small cell lung cancer.

The DNA of the CDR3 is TGTGCCAGCAGTACCCGGAGGGGGGGGACCTACGAGCAGTACTTC. Translating gives CASSTRRGGTYEQYF. The gene calls are TRBV27 and TRBJ2-7, with a tentative D call TRBD2 (7 bases). The V end was cut by 5 bases, the J end by 2 bases, with 16 bases between. Germline V lookup: CDR1 MNHEY, CDR2 SMNVEV (reference sequence). The CDR3 runs 15 residues.

The sample holds many counts of this clone. The chain links TRBV25-1 to TRBJ1-1; no firm D call. Germline CDR1 MGHDK, CDR2 SYGVNS. This CDR3 is 17 amino acids long. V lost 4 bases and J 6 bases, leaving 24 bases between the germline ends. CDR3 protein: CASSGWPDSGPSPEAFF. CDR3 nucleotide sequence: TGTGCCAGCAGTGGCTGGCCGGACTCCGGGCCCAGCCCTGAAGCTTTCTTT.

This clone has more than one count but fewer than ten. This chain joins TRBV7-9 and TRBJ2-1, with TRBD2 matching over 9 bases. CDR1 and CDR2 (germline): SEHNR, FQNEAQ (reference sequence). This CDR3 has 17 residues. Unmatched junction bases numbered 13, after V lost 3 bases and J lost 7 bases. The CDR3 reads CASSFTHGKREENEQFF. The CDR3 DNA is TGTGCCAGCAGCTTTACCCATGGGAAGCGGGAGGAGAATGAGCAGTTCTTC.

The rearrangement joins TRBV30 to TRBJ1-2, with 7 bases aligning to TRBD1. The CDR3 spans 13 residues. The germline V gene encodes CDR1 GTSNPN and CDR2 SVGIG (reference sequence). J was trimmed by 5 bases and V by 8 bases; bases with no gene match: 11. DNA of the CDR3: TGTGCCGGGAAAAGGACAGGAGCATATGGCTACACCTTC. Amino acid sequence: CAGKRTGAYGYTF.

This chain links TRBV27 with TRBJ2-1, with TRBD1 matching 8 bases. V trimming: 4 bases; J trimming: 14 bases; junction bases outside the gene matches: 22. Germline CDR1 is MNHEY and CDR2 is SMNVEV (reference sequence). This CDR3 contains 17 residues. CDR3 sequence: CASSSKSRTGILQAKFF. CDR3 sequence (DNA): TGTGCCAGCAGTTCAAAAAGTAGGACAGGGATTCTACAAGCCAAGTTCTTC.

The gene calls are TRBV29-1 and TRBJ1-3; TRBD1 matches 7 bases. Germline V CDR1 and CDR2: SQVTM, ANQGSEA. The CDR3 length is 14 residues. The junction had 5 bases not matched to a gene; V was cut back by 5 bases and J by 1 base. CDR3 DNA sequence: TGCAGCGTTCGGACAGGACCGTCTGGAAACACCATATATTTT. This gives the protein CSVRTGPSGNTIYF.

This clone was recorded once. The V and J genes are TRBV5-1 and TRBJ2-3; 7 nucleotides line up with TRBD1. This CDR3 has 17 residues. V lost 0 bases to trimming and J lost 2 bases; unmatched junction nucleotides: 9. Germline V gene lookup returns CDR1 SGHRS and CDR2 YFSETQ. CDR3 region: CASSLGQGVRDTDTQYF. The CDR3 DNA sequence: TGCGCCAGCAGCTTGGGGCAGGGGGTCCGAGACACAGATACGCAGTATTTT.

This chain links TRBV18 with TRBJ1-5, with 7 positions matching TRBD1. The germline V gene encodes CDR1 KGHSH and CDR2 LQKENI. The CDR3 is made up of 14 amino acids. Germline trimming cut 3 bases from V and 2 bases from J; bases unmatched to any gene: 1. The CDR3 loop reads CASSPGTGNQPQHF. The CDR3 DNA follows: TGTGCCAGCTCACCGGGGACAGGCAATCAGCCCCAGCATTTT.

The rearrangement uses TRBV11-2 and TRBJ2-7, with D perhaps matching TRBD1 (5 bases). The CDR3 is made up of 14 amino acids. Trimming took 8 bases from V and 1 from J, leaving 15 bases between them. CDR1 and CDR2 (germline): SGHAT, FQNNGV. The CDR3 nucleotides read TGTGCCAGCGAATTAGGGGCCTATTCCTACGAGCAGTACTTC. Translation: CASELGAYSYEQYF.

The chain couples TRBV11-2 to TRBJ2-5, with D possibly being TRBD1 (5 bases). Germline-derived CDR1 and CDR2 are SGHAT and FQNNGV. This CDR3 has 15 amino acids. V dropped 1 base and J dropped 5 bases, with 14 bases sitting between them. This CDR3 reads CASSLGPGKGETQYF. The CDR3 DNA is TGTGCCAGCAGCTTAGGGCCAGGGAAAGGGGAGACCCAGTACTTC.

This chain joins TRBV7-2 and TRBJ2-1; D possibly corresponds to TRBD1 (6 bases). V shed 1 base and J shed 9 bases, with 19 bases lying between them. This CDR3 spans 16 amino acids. CDR1 SGHTA and CDR2 FQGNSA come from the germline V gene. The CDR3 is CASSLGGQGGRGEQFF. In nucleotides, the CDR3 is TGTGCCAGCAGCTTAGGAGGACAAGGGGGTAGGGGTGAGCAGTTCTTC.

This chain uses TRBV7-8 with TRBJ1-5; D unresolved. This CDR3 comprises 15 residues. Per germline, CDR1 SGHVS and CDR2 FQNEAQ. V gave up 1 base and J gave up 6 bases, with 13 bases separating them. CDR3 residues: CASSLDRQVSQPQHF. The CDR3 DNA reads as TGTGCCAGCAGCTTAGATCGGCAGGTTAGTCAGCCCCAGCATTTT.

This chain uses TRBV5-1 with TRBJ2-1; 13 bases match TRBD2. Germline V gene data show CDR1 as SGHRS and CDR2 as YFSETQ. Trimming removed 4 bases from V and 6 bases from J; junction bases left unmatched: 4. CDR3 length equals 15 residues. Here the CDR3 DNA reads TGCGCCAGCAGCCCGGGACTAGCGGGGATCAATGAGCAGTTCTTC. Translating it yields CASSPGLAGINEQFF.

The V gene is TRBV5-8, the J gene TRBJ2-1; no clear D gene. CDR3 size: 11 residues. The V gene lost 0 bases and the J gene lost 5 bases, with 0 bases spanning the gap. CDR1 SGHTS and CDR2 YDEGEE come from the germline V gene. CDR3 loop: CASSLDNEQFF. The CDR3, as DNA: TGTGCCAGCAGCTTGGACAATGAGCAGTTCTTC.

CDR3 nucleotide sequence: TGTGCCTGGAGTGTACTTCCCGGTCAGGGGGATACGCAGTATTTT. Its protein is CAWSVLPGQGDTQYF. This chain uses TRBV30 with TRBJ2-3, with D possibly matching TRBD1 (6 bases). Trimming removed 0 bases at V and 6 bases at J, with 16 bases between. Germline values: CDR1 GTSNPN, CDR2 SVGIG (reference sequence). This CDR3 spans 15 amino acids.

The gene calls are TRBV18 and TRBJ2-7; 7 bases line up with TRBD2. CDR1 KGHSH and CDR2 LQKENI come from the germline V gene. The CDR3 is made up of 16 amino acids. V was pared by 2 bases and J by 0 bases, with 7 bases of the junction left unmatched. The CDR3 loop reads CASSPGIGRSSYEQYF. The CDR3, as DNA: TGTGCCAGCTCACCAGGGATCGGGAGGTCCTCCTACGAGCAGTACTTC. Filled out from reference TRBV18 and TRBJ2-7, the complete variable domain reads NAGVMQNPRHLVRRRGQEARLRCSPMKGHSHVYWYRQLPEEGLKFMVYLQKENIIDESGMPKERFSAEFPKEGPSILRIQQVVRGDSAAYFCASSPGIGRSSYEQYFGPGTRLTVT.

The V gene is TRBV30, the J gene TRBJ2-5; D possibly corresponds to TRBD1 (7 bases). The CDR3 sequence is 13 residues long. The germline V gene has CDR1 GTSNPN and CDR2 SVGIG (reference sequence). V shed 2 bases and J shed 4 bases, with 11 bases lying between them. CDR3 protein: CAWSLQGGETQYF. CDR3 coding DNA: TGTGCCTGGAGTCTCCAGGGGGGAGAGACCCAGTACTTC.

In its sample, this clone was seen many times. J is TRBJ2-7 and V is TRBV14; 10 positions agree with TRBD2. J lost 7 bases, V lost 1 base, and 7 bases had no gene match. The CDR3 covers 15 residues. From germline, CDR1 is SGHDN and CDR2 FVKESK. The CDR3 DNA reads as TGTGCCAGCAGCCAAGCATCTAGCGGGAGAGGTGAGCAGTACTTC. The encoded protein is CASSQASSGRGEQYF.

This clone came up a few times. V usage is TRBV10-3 and J usage is TRBJ2-1, with D possibly being TRBD1 (6 bases). The V end lost 0 bases, the J end lost 4 bases, and 13 bases lay between the germline ends. The CDR3 is 16 amino acids. CDR1 is ENHRY, CDR2 SYGVKD, per germline. In nucleotides, the CDR3 is TGTGCCATCAGTGAGTCGATGGCAGGGGAGTACAATGAGCAGTTCTTC. Amino acid sequence: CAISESMAGEYNEQFF.

The rearrangement joins TRBV27 to TRBJ2-3; TRBD2 matches 11 bases. Losses at the gene ends were 7 bases for V and 1 base for J; bases not matched to a gene: 4. Germline values: CDR1 MNHEY, CDR2 SMNVEV (reference sequence). The CDR3 sequence is 15 residues long. Here the CDR3 reads CASKGLAVGTDTQYF. The CDR3 nucleotides read TGTGCCAGCAAGGGACTAGCGGTCGGCACAGATACGCAGTATTTT.